This TCR beta chain comes out of a study of T cell repertoires in cytomegalovirus infection. At the level of the study: CMV infection together with matching HLA type was indicated by public TCR beta signatures.

From the reads, TCRdb called clonotypes with MiXCR, one entry per CDR3 protein. The sample holds about 530,000 distinct CDR3 sequences, approximately 25% seen once. This clonotype occurred a few times. Its antigen is currently unknown. V lost 6 bases to trimming and J lost 6 bases, with 11 bases between them. The CDR3 is made up of 12 amino acids. Germline V gives CDR1 ENHRY, CDR2 SYGVKD. Study findings and constraints: Using cumulative public TCR beta family frequency, the authors identified those who carried CMV together with the relevant HLA. HLA-C-restricted CMV-specific TCR beta clonotypes prevailed in the ex vivo response.

The TCR was taken from a human donor in good health (CMV status not recorded). Some clones in this sample may be carry-over from other donors' samples. V and J are TRBV10-3 and TRBJ1-2; TRBD1 might be the D (6 bases). Sequenced sample: PBMCs. The CDR3: CAISTGYHGYTF. CDR3 DNA: TGTGCCATCAGCACAGGGTACCATGGCTACACCTTC.